What follows is one T cell receptor (beta chain) and its context. The antigen is not known. Sample time point: persistent/refractory GD, antithyroid drugs over 5 years with positive TRAb. The TCR library used RNA extracted from PBMCs. For TCR beta, libraries came from iRepertoire HTBI primers and Arm-PCR of CDR3 regions. Each CDR3 protein is one row after TCRdb ran MiXCR on the multiplex PCR reads. This sample has fewer than 550,000 distinct CDR3 sequences, with 20% to 25% found just once. This record belongs to a study of regulatory T cells in long-lasting Graves disease. Study-wide background: Patients met the persistent Graves' disease definition after over 5 years of antithyroid drugs with positive TSH receptor antibodies.

Study results and limitations: Favored gene segments in persistent disease were TRBV28, TRBJ1-2 and TRBJ2-5. Patients whose Graves' disease persisted exhibited lower TCR diversity than those newly diagnosed.

The CDR3 covers 14 residues. V dropped 3 bases and J dropped 5; count of bases not matched to a gene: 3. Germline V gene lookup returns CDR1 DFQATT and CDR2 SNEGSKA (reference sequence). The receptor was derived from a female donor with Graves disease. The starting material was peripheral blood mononuclear cells (PBMCs), obtained when the disease was refractory, from a patient treated with antithyroid drugs. The genes are TRBV20-1 and TRBJ2-5, with TRBD2 matching over 13 bases. The CDR3 here is CSASTSGRAETQYF. In nucleotides, the CDR3 is TGCAGTGCTAGTACTAGCGGGAGGGCCGAGACCCAGTACTTC.